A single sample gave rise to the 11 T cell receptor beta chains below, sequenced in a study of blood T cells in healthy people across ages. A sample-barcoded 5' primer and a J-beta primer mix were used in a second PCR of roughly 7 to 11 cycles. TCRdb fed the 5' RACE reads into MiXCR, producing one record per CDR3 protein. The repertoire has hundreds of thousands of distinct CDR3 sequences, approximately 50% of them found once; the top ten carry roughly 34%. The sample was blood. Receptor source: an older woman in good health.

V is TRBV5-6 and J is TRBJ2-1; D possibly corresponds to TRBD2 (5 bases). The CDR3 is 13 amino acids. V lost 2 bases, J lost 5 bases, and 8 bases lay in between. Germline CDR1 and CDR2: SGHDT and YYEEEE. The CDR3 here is CASSFERHNEQFF. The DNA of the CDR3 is TGTGCCAGCAGCTTCGAGCGGCACAATGAGCAGTTCTTC.

CDR3 in amino acids: CASSLSGGAFYEQYF. The CDR3 DNA reads TGTGCCAGCAGTTTATCGGGGGGAGCTTTCTACGAGCAGTACTTC. The chain uses TRBV28 and TRBJ2-7; TRBD2 agrees at 7 bases. This CDR3 is 15 amino acids long. Germline assignment: CDR1 MDHEN and CDR2 SYDVKM. After removal of 1 base from V and 3 bases from J, the junction contained 6 bases not matched to a gene.

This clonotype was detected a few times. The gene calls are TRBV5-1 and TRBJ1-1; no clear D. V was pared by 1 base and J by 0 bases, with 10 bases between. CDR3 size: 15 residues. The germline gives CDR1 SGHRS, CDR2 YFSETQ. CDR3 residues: CASSLYVGMNTEAFF. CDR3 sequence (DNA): TGCGCCAGCAGCTTGTATGTGGGGATGAACACTGAAGCTTTCTTT.

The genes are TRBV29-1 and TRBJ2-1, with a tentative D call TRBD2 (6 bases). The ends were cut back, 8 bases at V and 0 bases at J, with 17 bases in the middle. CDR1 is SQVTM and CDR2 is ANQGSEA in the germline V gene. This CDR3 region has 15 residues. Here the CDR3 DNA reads TGCAGCTCCCGTGGCGGGATAACCTCCTACAATGAGCAGTTCTTC. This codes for CSSRGGITSYNEQFF.

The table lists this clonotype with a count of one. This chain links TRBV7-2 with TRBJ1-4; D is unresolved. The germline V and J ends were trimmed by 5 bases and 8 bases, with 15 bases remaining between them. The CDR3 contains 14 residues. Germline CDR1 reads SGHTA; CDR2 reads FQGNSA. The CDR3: CASSLAAAREKLFF. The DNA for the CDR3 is TGTGCCAGCAGCCTCGCAGCCGCACGGGAAAAACTGTTTTTT.

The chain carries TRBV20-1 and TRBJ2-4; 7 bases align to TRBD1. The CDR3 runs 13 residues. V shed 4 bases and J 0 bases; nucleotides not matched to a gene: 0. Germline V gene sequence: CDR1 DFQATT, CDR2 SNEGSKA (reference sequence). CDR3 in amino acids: CSATGGAKNIQYF. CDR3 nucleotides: TGCAGTGCTACAGGGGGAGCCAAAAACATTCAGTACTTC.

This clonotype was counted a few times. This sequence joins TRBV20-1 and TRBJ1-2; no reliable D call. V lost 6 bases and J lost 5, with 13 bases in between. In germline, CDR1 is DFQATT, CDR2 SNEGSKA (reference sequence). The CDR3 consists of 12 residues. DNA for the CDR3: TGCAGTGCAGTCAGATTGACGTATGGCTACACCTTC. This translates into CSAVRLTYGYTF.

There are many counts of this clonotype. The CDR3 here is CASSLGRGLETQYF. The CDR3, as DNA: TGCGCCAGCAGCTTGGGCAGGGGGCTGGAGACCCAGTACTTC. The chain links TRBV5-1 to TRBJ2-5; 8 bases align to TRBD1. Germline loops: CDR1 SGHRS, CDR2 YFSETQ. Trimming cost V 0 bases and J 5 bases; bases outside gene matches: 3. The CDR3 is made up of 14 amino acids.

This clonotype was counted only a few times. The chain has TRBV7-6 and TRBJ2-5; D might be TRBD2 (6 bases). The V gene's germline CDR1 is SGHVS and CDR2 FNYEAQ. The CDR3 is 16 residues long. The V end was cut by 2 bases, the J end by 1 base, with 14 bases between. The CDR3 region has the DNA TGTGCCAGCAGCTTAAAAAGGGCGGGACCCCAAGAGACCCAGTACTTC. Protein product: CASSLKRAGPQETQYF.

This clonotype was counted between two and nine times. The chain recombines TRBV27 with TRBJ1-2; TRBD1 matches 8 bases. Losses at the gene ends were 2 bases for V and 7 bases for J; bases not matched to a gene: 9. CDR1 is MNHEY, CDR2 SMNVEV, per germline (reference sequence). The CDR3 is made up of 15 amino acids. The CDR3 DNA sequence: TGTGCCAGCAGTTTAACAGGGGGTAGAAAGGGTGGCTACACCTTC. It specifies CASSLTGGRKGGYTF.

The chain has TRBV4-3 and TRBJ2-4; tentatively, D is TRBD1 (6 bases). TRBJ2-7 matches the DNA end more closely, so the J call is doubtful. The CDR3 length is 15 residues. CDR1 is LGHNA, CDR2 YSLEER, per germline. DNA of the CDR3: TGCGCCAGCAGCCAAGAACGGGCAGGGGTCTACGAGCAGTACTTC. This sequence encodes CASSQERAGVYEQYF.